A selection of T cell receptor beta chains follows, all from one sample in a study of T cell repertoires in cytomegalovirus infection. TCRdb itself ran the reads through MiXCR, one entry per CDR3 protein. Here the sample spans about 180,000 distinct CDR3 sequences, about an eighth being singletons. Source material: PBMCs. The receptors here all came from a human donor in good health (CMV status not recorded). Some clones in this sample may be carry-over from other donors' samples. CDR3s include the opening cysteine and the closing phenylalanine or tryptophan.

v_call	j_call	cdr3_aa
TRBV14	TRBJ1-1	CASSHGRVNTEAFF
TRBV20-1	TRBJ2-5	CSATGGGAGETQYF
TRBV20-1	TRBJ2-7	CSAPPRNSYEQYF
TRBV7-2	TRBJ2-2	CASSPQGGAGELFF
TRBV29-1	TRBJ1-1	CSALAPGDTEAFF
TRBV24-1	TRBJ1-5	CATSVLPGQRNQPQHF
TRBV7-9	TRBJ1-3	CASSPSPAGGNTIYF
TRBV7-2	TRBJ2-4	CASSLGKDSPNF
TRBV19	TRBJ2-5	CASGGLAGALETQYF
TRBV6-2/TRBV6-3	TRBJ2-7	CASRKTISGRSSYEQYF
TRBV11-3	TRBJ2-3	CASSMDRFTDTQYF
TRBV7-9	TRBJ1-1	CASSFGGRLNTEAFF
TRBV7-8	TRBJ1-4	CASRRGQGAFNEKLFF
TRBV6-5	TRBJ2-7	CASSPGQGFYEQYF
TRBV20-1	TRBJ2-7	CSARLTGFYEQYF
TRBV6-1	TRBJ2-1	CASSEEPGYNEQFF
TRBV28	TRBJ2-1	CASSSASAGGNEQFF
TRBV23-1	TRBJ2-1	CASSHPRTESYNEQFF
TRBV5-1	TRBJ2-7	CASSSGQGRQYF
TRBV29-1	TRBJ2-3	CSVDFSDTQYF
TRBV5-1	TRBJ2-3	CASSPAGDTQYF
TRBV7-2	TRBJ1-4	CASSLDRWEEKLFF
TRBV20-1	TRBJ2-7	CSVPLTSRYEQYF
TRBV29-1	TRBJ2-2	CSGGTSGTNTGELFF
TRBV25-1	TRBJ1-2	CASMGSVYGYTF
TRBV2	TRBJ1-5	CASSDGTGVAQHF
TRBV20-1	TRBJ2-1	CSAARLAGVNEQFF
TRBV29-1	TRBJ2-6	CSADTGANVLTF
TRBV28	TRBJ2-7	CASRLNLNPSPIHDEQYF
TRBV12-3/TRBV12-4	TRBJ2-3	CASSLTGGLRTTDTQYF
TRBV28	TRBJ1-1	CASSFDRPNTEAFF
TRBV27	TRBJ1-2	CASRQGGDYGYTF
TRBV29-1	TRBJ1-1	CSVGQGRGTEAFF
TRBV19	TRBJ1-1	CASRTSLNTEAFF
TRBV4-1	TRBJ1-1	CASSQDFNRMNTEAFF
TRBV6-1	TRBJ1-1	CASRTGNTEAFF
TRBV28	TRBJ1-1	CASIGQANTEAFF
TRBV12-3/TRBV12-4	TRBJ1-3	CASSFDSSGNTIYF
TRBV18	TRBJ1-1	CASSPTVDRNTEAFF
TRBV7-2	TRBJ1-5	CASSIRPGVNQPQHF
TRBV4-1	TRBJ2-7	CASSPDPGGGSYEQYF
TRBV18	TRBJ1-1	CASSPGTEAFF
TRBV19	TRBJ1-1	CASSIGIRVTEAFF
TRBV6-1	TRBJ2-6	CASSERQLSGANVLTF
TRBV10-3	TRBJ2-1	CAISDLRAGTDNEQFF
TRBV29-1	TRBJ1-2	CSASTGNYGYTF
TRBV6-5	TRBJ1-1	CASKGQGGNTEAFF
TRBV28	TRBJ1-4	CASSSDGGEEKLFF
TRBV7-9	TRBJ1-2	CASSLSSYYGYTF
TRBV28	TRBJ1-1	CASSLNGANTEAFF
TRBV29-1	TRBJ2-7	CSVAQGGTYEQYF
TRBV29-1	TRBJ2-5	CSAGGLAGGTQETQYF